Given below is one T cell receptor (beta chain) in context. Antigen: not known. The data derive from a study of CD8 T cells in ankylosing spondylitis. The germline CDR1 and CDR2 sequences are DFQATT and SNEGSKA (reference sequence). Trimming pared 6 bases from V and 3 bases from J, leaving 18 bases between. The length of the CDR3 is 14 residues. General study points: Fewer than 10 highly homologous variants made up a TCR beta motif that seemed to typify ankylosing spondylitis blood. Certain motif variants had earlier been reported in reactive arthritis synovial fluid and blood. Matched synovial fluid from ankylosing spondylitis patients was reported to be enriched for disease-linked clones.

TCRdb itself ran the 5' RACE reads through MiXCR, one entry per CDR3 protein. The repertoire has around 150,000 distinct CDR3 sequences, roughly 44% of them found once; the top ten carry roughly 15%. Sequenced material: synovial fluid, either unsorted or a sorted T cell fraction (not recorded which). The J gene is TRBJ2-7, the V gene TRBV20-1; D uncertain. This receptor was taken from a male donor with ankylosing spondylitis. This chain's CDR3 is CSAYSDGRNYEQYF. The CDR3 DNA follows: TGCAGTGCCTACTCCGACGGACGTAACTACGAGCAGTACTTC.